These 2 T cell receptor beta chains share one sample of origin, sequenced in a study of blood T cell repertoires in COVID-19. Assay used: immunoSEQ multiplex PCR; TCRdb lists only in-frame clones, some missing. The sample has about 170,000 clones; over 70% are singletons. Input material: peripheral blood. All receptors derive from a woman in her 70s who had recovered from COVID-19.

This chain uses TRBV5-1 with TRBJ1-6; no firm D call. Deletions cut 4 bases from V and 9 bases from J, with 17 bases between. The CDR3 is 15 residues long. Germline assignment: CDR1 SGHRS and CDR2 YFSETQ. The CDR3 region has the DNA TGCGCCAGCAGCACCCTAGCGGGGTCAGGTTCACCCCTCCACTTT. Its translation: CASSTLAGSGSPLHF.

The chain carries TRBV3-1 (or the pseudogene TRBV3-2) and TRBJ2-7; D might be TRBD2 (5 bases). V was trimmed by 4 bases and J by 3 bases, leaving 10 bases between them. Germline-derived CDR1 and CDR2 are LGHDT and YNNKEL (reference sequence). This CDR3 has 13 amino acids. Written as DNA, the CDR3 is TGTGCCAGCAGCCCTGCCGGAGGCTACGAGCAGTACTTC. Its translation is CASSPAGGYEQYF.